This entry concerns a single T cell receptor (beta chain). Its antigen is unknown. Assay: immunoSEQ multiplex PCR; the TCRdb copy retains only in-frame clones and omits some. There are about 80,000 clones in the sample; 78% occur only once, and under 25% lies in the top ten. The entry originates in a study of radiotherapy plus CTLA-4 blockade in lung cancer. The CDR3 covers 18 residues. Unmatched junction bases numbered 13, after V lost 4 bases and J lost 1 base. Germline values: CDR1 SGHRS, CDR2 YFSETQ. General study findings and limits: Peripheral blood showed expansion of tumor-derived TCR clones after radiotherapy and ipilimumab.

Ipilimumab-mediated CTLA-4 blockade plus focal radiation was given to patients having chemo-refractory metastatic non-small-cell lung cancer. The chain carries TRBV5-1 and TRBJ2-5; 10 nucleotides align to TRBD2. The sequence derives from a human donor with non-small cell lung cancer whose response to radiotherapy plus ipilimumab could not be evaluated. Some clones in this sample may be carry-over from other donors' samples. The sample was peripheral blood, taken from a patient treated with radiotherapy plus ipilimumab. In DNA, the CDR3 is TGCGCCAGCAGCATGGGAACCCTAGCGGGGGACAGCCAAGAGACCCAGTACTTC. Its protein is CASSMGTLAGDSQETQYF.